The T cell receptor (beta chain) under discussion was sequenced for a study of early stage breast cancer tumors. TCRdb's table, derived via immunoSEQ multiplex PCR, lists solely in-frame clones and lacks some. The table shows approximately 33,000 clones, with around 67% occurring only once. Germline CDR1 is SGHRS and CDR2 is YFSETQ. With V trimmed by 4 bases and J by 3 bases, 8 bases remained unmatched. This CDR3 comprises 15 residues. The sequenced sample was blood. The genes are TRBV5-1 and TRBJ2-7, with TRBD2 matching over 9 bases. The sequence was collected from a person in their 40s with breast cancer. The CDR3 DNA sequence: TGCGCCAGCAGCCAAACTGGACTAGCGAGCTACGAGCAGTACTTC. This sequence encodes CASSQTGLASYEQYF.